Reported below is one T cell receptor beta chain. As yet, its antigen is unknown. These data come from a study of human versus mouse CDR3 diversity and MHC coevolution. Study-level background: immunoSEQ was reported to reach one in 200,000 T cells sensitivity.

Study outcomes and limitations: Most of the three human donors had the lowest clonal inequality. Roughly six MHC II alleles selected the human T cells.

The J segment lost 1 base and the V segment lost 0 bases, leaving 6 bases of the junction unmatched. This CDR3 has 17 amino acids. Germline V lookup: CDR1 GTSNPN, CDR2 SVGIG (reference sequence). Produced via immunoSEQ multiplex PCR; TCRdb's table is partial and in-frame only. The repertoire has some 80,000 clones, 85% to 95% of them found once; the top ten carry less than 0.19%. The V gene is TRBV30, the J gene TRBJ1-3, with TRBD1 matching over 10 bases. The source is a person between 25 and 75 years old in good health. The sequencing sample was made of naive CD4+ T cells from blood. The subset denotes: CD45RO-negative CD62L-positive naive CD4 T cells. CDR3 sequence (DNA): TGTGCCTGGAGTGTAGGGACAGGGGTTTTTTCTGGAAACACCATATATTTT. This translates into CAWSVGTGVFSGNTIYF. Based on the CDR3 plus reference TRBV30 and TRBJ1-3, the full variable domain is SQTIHQWPATLVQPVGSPLSLECTVEGTSNPNLYWYRQAAGRGLQLLFYSVGIGQISSEVPQNLSASRPQDRQFILSSKKLLLSDSGFYLCAWSVGTGVFSGNTIYFGEGSWLTVV.